This T cell receptor (beta chain) appears in the sequencing data of a study of blood T cell repertoires in COVID-19. V trimming: 2 bases; J trimming: 2 bases; junction bases outside the gene matches: 3. This CDR3 is built from 14 residues. From germline, CDR1 is MNHEY and CDR2 SVGAGI. Assay: immunoSEQ multiplex PCR; the TCRdb copy retains only in-frame clones and omits some. The table has a few hundred thousand clones, 85% to 90% seen once. The chain is built from TRBV6-5 and TRBJ2-7; 7 bases are a match to TRBD1. The sequenced sample was PBMCs or T cells enriched from blood (not recorded which). The clonotype comes from a man aged 18 to 30 who had recovered from COVID-19. In DNA, the CDR3 is TGTGCCAGCAGTTACGTTCAGGGGGCCTACGAGCAGTACTTC. The encoded protein is CASSYVQGAYEQYF.